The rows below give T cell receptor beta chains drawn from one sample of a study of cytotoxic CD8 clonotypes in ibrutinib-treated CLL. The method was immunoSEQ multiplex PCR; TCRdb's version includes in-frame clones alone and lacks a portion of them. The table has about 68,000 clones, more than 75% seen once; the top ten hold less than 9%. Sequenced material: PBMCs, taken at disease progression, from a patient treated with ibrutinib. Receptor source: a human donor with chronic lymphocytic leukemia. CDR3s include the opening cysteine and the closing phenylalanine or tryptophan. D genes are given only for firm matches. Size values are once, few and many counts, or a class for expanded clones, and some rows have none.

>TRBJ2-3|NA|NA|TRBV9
TGTGCCAGCAGCGTAGGGTGGGCAGATACGCAGTATTTT
CASSVGWADTQYF
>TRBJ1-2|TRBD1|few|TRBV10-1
TGCGCCAGCAGTCCGACAGGGAGATACTATGGCTACACCTTC
CASSPTGRYYGYTF
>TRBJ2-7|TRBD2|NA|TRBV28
TGTGCCAGCAGTCCTAGCGGGGCCCCTAGAGAGCAGTACTTC
CASSPSGAPREQYF
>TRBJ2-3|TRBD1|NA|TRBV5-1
TGCGCCAGCAGCTTGGGGGGACAGAGCACAGATACGCAGTATTTT
CASSLGGQSTDTQYF
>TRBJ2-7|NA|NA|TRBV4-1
TGCGCCAGCAGCCACCGATTACGGACAGATTCCACCTACGAGCAGTACTTC
CASSHRLRTDSTYEQYF
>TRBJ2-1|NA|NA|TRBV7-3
TGTGCCAGCAGCTCCGGACCGAACTCCTACAATGAGCAGTTCTTC
CASSSGPNSYNEQFF
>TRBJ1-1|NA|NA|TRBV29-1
TGCAGCGTAAAGTACGTCAGGGTAATGAACACTGAAGCTTTCTTT
CSVKYVRVMNTEAFF
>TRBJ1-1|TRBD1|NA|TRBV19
TGTGCCAGTAGTATAATAGGGGGGGACAGAAAAGCTTTCTTT
CASSIIGGDRKAFF
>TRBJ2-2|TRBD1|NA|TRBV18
TGTGCCAGCTCACGGGGACAGGGGATGACGAATGGGGAGCTGTTTTTT
CASSRGQGMTNGELFF
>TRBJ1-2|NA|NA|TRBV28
TGTGCCAGCACCCCACCCGCCACGGTCTATGGCTACACCTTC
CASTPPATVYGYTF
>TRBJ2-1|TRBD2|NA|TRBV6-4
TGTGCCAGCAGCGTACTAGCGGGAGCCAATGAGCAGTTCTTC
CASSVLAGANEQFF
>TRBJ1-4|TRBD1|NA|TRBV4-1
TGCGCCAGCAGCCTACAGGGGGGACGAACTAATGAAAAACTGTTTTTT
CASSLQGGRTNEKLFF
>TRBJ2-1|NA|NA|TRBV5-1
TGCGCCAGCAGCATCCGGACAGCGTCACTCGAGCAGTTCTTC
CASSIRTASLEQFF
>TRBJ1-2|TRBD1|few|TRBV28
TGTGCCAGCAGTTTATCCGGGCAGGGGGGCGGCTACACCTTC
CASSLSGQGGGYTF
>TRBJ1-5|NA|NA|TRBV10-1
TGCGCCAGCAGTGAGATTAGGGATCAGCCCCAGCATTTT
CASSEIRDQPQHF
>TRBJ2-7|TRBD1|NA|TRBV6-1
TGTGCCAGCAGAAGGGACAGGGTGACCACGGGGGAGCAGTACTTC
CASRRDRVTTGEQYF
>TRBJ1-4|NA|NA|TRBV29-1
TGCAGCGTTTCCGGGACGGTTAATGAAAAACTGTTTTTT
CSVSGTVNEKLFF
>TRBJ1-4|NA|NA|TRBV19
TGTGCCAGTAACGCGGGAGCTACTAATGAAAAACTGTTTTTT
CASNAGATNEKLFF
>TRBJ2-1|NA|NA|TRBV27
TGTGCCAGCAGTCGGGGTTCCGGTTACAATGAGCAGTTCTTC
CASSRGSGYNEQFF
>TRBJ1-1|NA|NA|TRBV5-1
TGCGCCAGCAGCTTATGGTGGAACACTGAAGCTTTCTTT
CASSLWWNTEAFF
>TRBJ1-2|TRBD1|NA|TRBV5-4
TGTGCCAGCAGCCAAGACAGGGTCGGCGCTTATGGCTACACCTTC
CASSQDRVGAYGYTF
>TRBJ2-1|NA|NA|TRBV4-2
TGTGCCAGCAGCCAAGATCTGGCGTACAATGAGCAGTTCTTC
CASSQDLAYNEQFF
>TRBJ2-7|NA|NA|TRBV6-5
TGTGCCAGCAGTCGGGACTTTAGCTCCTACGAGCAGTACTTC
CASSRDFSSYEQYF
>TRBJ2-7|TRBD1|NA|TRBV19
TGTGCCAGTGCGCCTAGACAGGGGGGAGTCTACGAGCAGTACTTC
CASAPRQGGVYEQYF
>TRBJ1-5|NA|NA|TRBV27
TGTGCCAGCAGTCCCTCGGGGGATCAGCCCCAGCATTTT
CASSPSGDQPQHF
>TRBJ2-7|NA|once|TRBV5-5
TGTGCCAGCAGCCATACAGGGACTACCTACGAGCAGTACTTC
CASSHTGTTYEQYF
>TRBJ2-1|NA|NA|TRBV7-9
TGTGCCAGCAGCTTAGGCTTGGCCAGCGGGCAAGGGGATGAGCAGTTCTTC
CASSLGLASGQGDEQFF
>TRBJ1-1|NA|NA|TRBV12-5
TGTGCTAGTGCCCTCCGCCAGGCGGTCACTGAAGCTTTCTTT
CASALRQAVTEAFF
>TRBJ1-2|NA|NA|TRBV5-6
TGTGCCAGCAGCTTGTATATCCGGAGTGGGATTTATGGCTACACCTTC
CASSLYIRSGIYGYTF
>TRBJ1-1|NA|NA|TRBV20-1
TGCAGTGCTAGAGACGGGGGCGGGTCTTTCTTT
CSARDGGGSFF
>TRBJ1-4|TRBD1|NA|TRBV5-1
TGCGCCAGCAGCTTGGGTGGGACAGACAATGAAAAACTGTTTTTT
CASSLGGTDNEKLFF
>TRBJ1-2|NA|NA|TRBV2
TGTGCCAGCAGGGAGGACGTTCCCCGCTCTGGCTACACCTTC
CASREDVPRSGYTF
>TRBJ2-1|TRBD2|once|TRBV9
TGTGCCAGCAGCGGTACGAGCGGGAGGGGGAATGAGCAGTTCTTC
CASSGTSGRGNEQFF
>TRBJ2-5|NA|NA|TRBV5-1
TGCGCCAGCAGCCCCGAGGGGGAGACCCAGTACTTC
CASSPEGETQYF
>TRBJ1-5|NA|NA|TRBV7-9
TGTGCCAGCAGCCAGGCTATTGGGCGAGGCAATCAGCCCCAGCATTTT
CASSQAIGRGNQPQHF
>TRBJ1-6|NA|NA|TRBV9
TGTGCCAGCAGCGTAGGGGGCACAGTCTCTAATTCACCCCTCCACTTT
CASSVGGTVSNSPLHF
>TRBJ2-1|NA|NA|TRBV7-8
TGTGCCAGCAGCGCCACATCGGCTGGCTCCTACAATGAGCAGTTCTTC
CASSATSAGSYNEQFF